A selection of T cell receptor beta chains follows, all from one sample in a study of T-cell memory formation after mild COVID-19. MiXCR was run by TCRdb on the 5' RACE reads, yielding one entry per CDR3 protein. The sample lists 540,000 or so distinct CDR3 sequences; around 21% were seen once. Sequencing input: PBMCs or a T cell subset sorted from them (not recorded which). These receptors originate from an adult woman who had mild COVID-19 (a few samples of this study predate the infection). Cell type and time point are not known. Each CDR3 is given with its conserved first and last residue. Each record gives: D gene, V gene, clone size, J gene, CDR3 DNA, CDR3 protein. The D gene is left open where the match is weak. Rows may omit the clone size; those that give it use once, few, many or a size class.

D gene: NA
V gene: TRBV15
clone size: few
J gene: TRBJ2-1
CDR3 DNA: TGTGCCACCAGCAGAGGTGAAGGCACACACAATGAGCAGTTCTTC
CDR3 protein: CATSRGEGTHNEQFF

D gene: NA
V gene: TRBV5-1
clone size: few
J gene: TRBJ2-5
CDR3 DNA: TGCGCCAGCAGGGAAAACTTGGGTGCAGAGACCCAGTACTTC
CDR3 protein: CASRENLGAETQYF

D gene: NA
V gene: TRBV4-1
clone size: few
J gene: TRBJ2-1
CDR3 DNA: TGCGCCAGCAGCCAACCTGAGACAGGCGCCTCCTACAATGAGCAGTTCTTC
CDR3 protein: CASSQPETGASYNEQFF

D gene: NA
V gene: TRBV7-2
clone size: NA
J gene: TRBJ2-5
CDR3 DNA: TGTGCCAGCAGCCTCGGGGGTTGGGTACCGGGGACCCAGTACTTC
CDR3 protein: CASSLGGWVPGTQYF

D gene: TRBD1
V gene: TRBV9
clone size: few
J gene: TRBJ2-7
CDR3 DNA: TGTGCCAGCAGCGTAGATGGGACAGGCTCCTACGAGCAGTACTTC
CDR3 protein: CASSVDGTGSYEQYF

D gene: TRBD1
V gene: TRBV5-1
clone size: few
J gene: TRBJ1-6
CDR3 DNA: TGCGCCAGCAGCTTAAACAGGGGGAGCGATTCACCCCTCCACTTT
CDR3 protein: CASSLNRGSDSPLHF

D gene: TRBD2
V gene: TRBV7-7
clone size: once
J gene: TRBJ2-3
CDR3 DNA: TGTGCCAGCAGCAAAGGACTAGCCGAAGATACGCAGTATTTT
CDR3 protein: CASSKGLAEDTQYF

D gene: TRBD1
V gene: TRBV7-9
clone size: few
J gene: TRBJ1-5
CDR3 DNA: TGTGCCAGCAGCTTAGAAACAGGGGCAAATCAGCCCCAGCATTTT
CDR3 protein: CASSLETGANQPQHF

D gene: TRBD1
V gene: TRBV6-2/TRBV6-3
clone size: NA
J gene: TRBJ1-2
CDR3 DNA: TGTGCCAGCAGCCGTACTACAGGGGCTGGCTACACCTTC
CDR3 protein: CASSRTTGAGYTF

D gene: NA
V gene: TRBV6-6
clone size: few
J gene: TRBJ2-1
CDR3 DNA: TGTGCCAGCACGGCGTTCGGTGAGCAGTTCTTC
CDR3 protein: CASTAFGEQFF

D gene: NA
V gene: TRBV7-8
clone size: few
J gene: TRBJ1-4
CDR3 DNA: TGTGCCAGCAGCCTGAGGGGGGGCTCGGCGGAAAAACTGTTTTTT
CDR3 protein: CASSLRGGSAEKLFF

D gene: TRBD1
V gene: TRBV5-1
clone size: few
J gene: TRBJ2-1
CDR3 DNA: TGCGCCAGCAGCATAGGACAGGGTCATGAGCAGTTCTTC
CDR3 protein: CASSIGQGHEQFF

D gene: NA
V gene: TRBV2
clone size: NA
J gene: TRBJ2-5
CDR3 DNA: TGTGCCAGCAGTGACGCCGGTGGGACCCAGTACTTC
CDR3 protein: CASSDAGGTQYF

D gene: TRBD1
V gene: TRBV5-1
clone size: few
J gene: TRBJ1-2
CDR3 DNA: TGCGCCAGCAGCTCTCCGGGACAGAACTATGGCTACACCTTC
CDR3 protein: CASSSPGQNYGYTF

D gene: NA
V gene: TRBV6-1
clone size: NA
J gene: TRBJ1-5
CDR3 DNA: TGTGCCAGCAGTCTACCGGTAGGGGAGCATCAGCCCCAGCATTTT
CDR3 protein: CASSLPVGEHQPQHF

D gene: NA
V gene: TRBV20-1
clone size: NA
J gene: TRBJ2-7
CDR3 DNA: TGCAGTGCTAGAGCTGTGACAGACTACGAGCAGTACTTC
CDR3 protein: CSARAVTDYEQYF

D gene: TRBD2
V gene: TRBV29-1
clone size: NA
J gene: TRBJ2-3
CDR3 DNA: TGCAGCTTACGACTAGCGGGGGGACGAACGCAGTATTTT
CDR3 protein: CSLRLAGGRTQYF

D gene: NA
V gene: TRBV12-3/TRBV12-4
clone size: NA
J gene: TRBJ1-2
CDR3 DNA: TGTGCCAGCACTCAGAGGGCCCACAATGGCTACACCTTC
CDR3 protein: CASTQRAHNGYTF

D gene: TRBD1
V gene: TRBV12-3/TRBV12-4
clone size: many
J gene: TRBJ1-2
CDR3 DNA: TGTGCCAGCAGTAAGACAACCGGGACAGGTCGATATGGCTACACCTTC
CDR3 protein: CASSKTTGTGRYGYTF

D gene: TRBD1
V gene: TRBV20-1
clone size: few
J gene: TRBJ2-7
CDR3 DNA: TGCAGTGCTCCTGGACAGGATACCTACGAGCAGTACTTC
CDR3 protein: CSAPGQDTYEQYF

D gene: TRBD1
V gene: TRBV9
clone size: few
J gene: TRBJ2-1
CDR3 DNA: TGTGCCAGCAGCGTAGCCGGGACAGGAGCCTACAATGAGCAGTTCTTC
CDR3 protein: CASSVAGTGAYNEQFF

D gene: TRBD2
V gene: TRBV20-1
clone size: NA
J gene: TRBJ2-1
CDR3 DNA: TGCAGTGCCAGGACTAGGCCCCCTCCTTACAATGAGCAGTTCTTC
CDR3 protein: CSARTRPPPYNEQFF

D gene: TRBD2
V gene: TRBV11-2
clone size: few
J gene: TRBJ2-5
CDR3 DNA: TGTGCCAGCAGCTTTGGCCTAGCGGTCTTCCAAGAGACCCAGTACTTC
CDR3 protein: CASSFGLAVFQETQYF

D gene: TRBD1
V gene: TRBV24-1
clone size: few
J gene: TRBJ2-7
CDR3 DNA: TGTGCCACCAGAGGGACAGGGCCGGGGGAGCAGTACTTC
CDR3 protein: CATRGTGPGEQYF

D gene: NA
V gene: TRBV6-5
clone size: NA
J gene: TRBJ2-7
CDR3 DNA: TGTGCCAGCAGTTACTCGCAGAAGGCAGCCTTTTCCTACGAGCAGTACTTC
CDR3 protein: CASSYSQKAAFSYEQYF

D gene: NA
V gene: TRBV27
clone size: NA
J gene: TRBJ2-7
CDR3 DNA: TGTGCCAGCAGTACCGTGGGGACAAATATCCCCTACGAGCAGTACTTC
CDR3 protein: CASSTVGTNIPYEQYF

D gene: TRBD2
V gene: TRBV12-3/TRBV12-4
clone size: NA
J gene: TRBJ2-2
CDR3 DNA: TGTGCCAGCAGTTTGGGCGGGAGCCAGACCGGGGAGCTGTTTTTT
CDR3 protein: CASSLGGSQTGELFF

D gene: TRBD1
V gene: TRBV6-6
clone size: NA
J gene: TRBJ1-5
CDR3 DNA: TGTGCCAGCACCCCTGGGGACAGGAGTCAGCCCCAGCATTTT
CDR3 protein: CASTPGDRSQPQHF

D gene: NA
V gene: TRBV3-1
clone size: few
J gene: TRBJ2-3
CDR3 DNA: TGTGCCAGCAGCCAACGCTGGGGGCCGGGGGATACGCAGTATTTT
CDR3 protein: CASSQRWGPGDTQYF